A single T cell receptor (beta chain) is shown here with its context. The data stem from a study of shared T cell receptors in the human thymus. Measured with immunoSEQ multiplex PCR; TCRdb has only the in-frame clones, and not every one. The sample lists 600,000 or so clones; about 89% were seen once. CDR3 length equals 15 residues. Germline CDR1 reads MNHEY; CDR2 reads SMNVEV (reference sequence). V shed 4 bases, J shed 2 bases, and the junction held 3 bases outside the gene matches. This sample was shared with a second study, whose subject was human thymus T cells.

The sample consisted of thymocytes. The clonotype originates from a boy under two years old with a congenital heart defect. The chain recombines TRBV27 with TRBJ2-1; TRBD1 agrees at 9 bases. Here the CDR3 reads CASSSGTGTYNEQFF. CDR3 DNA sequence: TGTGCCAGCAGTTCCGGGACAGGGACCTACAATGAGCAGTTCTTC.